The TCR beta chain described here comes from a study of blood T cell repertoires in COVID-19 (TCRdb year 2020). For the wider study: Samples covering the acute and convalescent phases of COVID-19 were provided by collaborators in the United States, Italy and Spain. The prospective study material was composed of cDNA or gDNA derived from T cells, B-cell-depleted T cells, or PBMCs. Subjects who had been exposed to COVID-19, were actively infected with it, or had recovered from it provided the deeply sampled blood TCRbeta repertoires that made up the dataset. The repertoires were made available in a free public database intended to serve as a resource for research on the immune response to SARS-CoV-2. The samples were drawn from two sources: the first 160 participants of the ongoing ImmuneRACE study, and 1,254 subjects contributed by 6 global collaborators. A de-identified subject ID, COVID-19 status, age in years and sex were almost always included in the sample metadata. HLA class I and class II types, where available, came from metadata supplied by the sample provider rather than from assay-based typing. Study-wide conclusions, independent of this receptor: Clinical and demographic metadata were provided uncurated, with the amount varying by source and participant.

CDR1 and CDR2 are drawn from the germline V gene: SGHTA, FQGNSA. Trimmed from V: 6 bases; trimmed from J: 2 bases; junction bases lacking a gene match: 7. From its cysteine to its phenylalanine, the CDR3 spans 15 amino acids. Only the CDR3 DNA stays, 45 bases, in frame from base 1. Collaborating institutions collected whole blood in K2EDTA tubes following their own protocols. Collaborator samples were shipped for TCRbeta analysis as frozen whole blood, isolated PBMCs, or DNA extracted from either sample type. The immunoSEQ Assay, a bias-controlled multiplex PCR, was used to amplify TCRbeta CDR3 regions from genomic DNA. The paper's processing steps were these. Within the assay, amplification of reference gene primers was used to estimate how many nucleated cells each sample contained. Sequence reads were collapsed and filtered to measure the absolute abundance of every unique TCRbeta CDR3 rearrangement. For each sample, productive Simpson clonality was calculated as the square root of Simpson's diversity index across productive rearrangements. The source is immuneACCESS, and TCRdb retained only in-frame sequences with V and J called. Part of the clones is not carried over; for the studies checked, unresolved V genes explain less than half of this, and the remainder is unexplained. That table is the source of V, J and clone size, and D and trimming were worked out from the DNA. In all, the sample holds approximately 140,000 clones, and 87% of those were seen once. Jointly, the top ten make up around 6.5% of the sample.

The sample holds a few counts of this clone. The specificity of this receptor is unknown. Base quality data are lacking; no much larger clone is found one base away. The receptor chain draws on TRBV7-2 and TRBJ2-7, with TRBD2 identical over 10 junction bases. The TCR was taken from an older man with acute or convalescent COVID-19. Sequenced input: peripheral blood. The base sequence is TGTGCCAGCAGGCCCGGGACTAGCGCGACCTACGAGCAGTACTTC. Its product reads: CASRPGTSATYEQYF.